These T cell receptor beta chains were read from a single sample in a study of cytomegalovirus exposure and HLA in healthy donors. TCRdb's copy holds only in-frame clones and misses some; the assay was immunoSEQ multiplex PCR. The profile shows some 190,000 clones, 87% of them singletons. Sequenced sample: PBMCs. These receptors came from a man younger than 45 in good health and CMV-seronegative. Both conserved end residues are part of each CDR3.

J gene: TRBJ2-7
V gene: TRBV9
CDR3 protein: CASSVTGGNEQYF

J gene: TRBJ2-6
V gene: TRBV7-9
CDR3 protein: CASSLFSSGANVLTF

J gene: TRBJ1-5
V gene: TRBV28
CDR3 protein: CASSFGRYRDNQPQHF

J gene: NA
V gene: TRBV5-1
CDR3 protein: CASSSGGAGYEQYF

J gene: TRBJ1-2
V gene: TRBV29-1
CDR3 protein: CSVHEGDGYTF

J gene: TRBJ2-7
V gene: TRBV4-2
CDR3 protein: CASSLLVGGYEQYF

J gene: NA
V gene: TRBV6-5
CDR3 protein: CASSPSVFPFEQYF

J gene: TRBJ2-1
V gene: TRBV27
CDR3 protein: CASGGIASYNEQFF

J gene: TRBJ2-3
V gene: TRBV13
CDR3 protein: CASSLGLAGGLDTQYF

J gene: TRBJ2-7
V gene: TRBV7-2
CDR3 protein: CASSLIAGGNREQYF

J gene: TRBJ2-1
V gene: TRBV5-1
CDR3 protein: CASSGTSGRANEQFF

J gene: TRBJ1-1
V gene: TRBV6-5
CDR3 protein: CASSTVLKAFF

J gene: TRBJ2-3
V gene: TRBV15
CDR3 protein: CATSRGGGFNTDTQYF

J gene: TRBJ2-7
V gene: TRBV7-9
CDR3 protein: CASSFQGYEQYF

J gene: TRBJ2-6
V gene: TRBV5-1
CDR3 protein: CASSYGQASGANGLTF

J gene: TRBJ1-1
V gene: TRBV9
CDR3 protein: CASSEQGLTEAFF

J gene: TRBJ1-6
V gene: TRBV19
CDR3 protein: CASSIGPTSNSPLHF

J gene: TRBJ1-2
V gene: TRBV5-6
CDR3 protein: CASSLDGSGYTF

J gene: TRBJ2-1
V gene: TRBV7-8
CDR3 protein: CASSWGQGGNEQFF

J gene: TRBJ1-1
V gene: TRBV9
CDR3 protein: CASNGQPNMNTEAFF